The source of this T cell receptor beta chain is a study of T cells after yellow fever vaccination. Study in general: Those fractions that held only low numbers of cells were prepared using the SMART-Seq v4 Ultra Low Input RNA kit. Study-level points and caveats: Re-detected after boosting: most primary clones, almost 98% of CD4 and roughly 90% of CD8. Abundant clonotypes from the bulk population could have been carried over as contaminants into FACS-sorted repertoires.

For TCR, cDNA came from 5'RACE template switching, which added a universal primer site and UMIs. TCRdb re-analysed the 5' RACE reads in MiXCR, keeping a single row per CDR3 protein. The sample records 300,000 to 350,000 distinct CDR3 sequences, roughly 10% being singletons. CDR1 is SGHTA, CDR2 FQGTGA, per germline. The CDR3 loop spans 15 amino acids. J lost 5 bases, V lost 3 bases, and 7 bases had no gene match. Comments on this clonotype: Its specificity is unknown.

The sample in question was CD4+ T cells sorted from PBMCs, obtained 45 days after the yellow fever booster vaccination. This clonotype was obtained from a man aged 18 to 30 who received the YFV17D yellow fever vaccine. The V gene is TRBV7-3, the J gene TRBJ2-5, with 9 bases fitting TRBD2. This chain's CDR3 is CASSLRGGRSETQYF. The CDR3 DNA is TGTGCCAGCAGCTTGCGGGGGGGCAGATCGGAGACCCAGTACTTC. Full variable domain (rest looked up from reference TRBV7-3 and TRBJ2-5): GAGVSQTPSNKVTEKGKYVELRCDPISGHTALYWYRQSLGQGPEFLIYFQGTGAADDSGLPNDRFFAVRPEGSVSTLKIQRTERGDSAVYLCASSLRGGRSETQYFGPGTRLLVL.